Below are 21 T cell receptor beta chains sequenced from a single sample in a study of beta chain features in type 1 diabetes. Expressed TCRB transcripts got sequenced, as all isolated RNA was reverse transcribed. TCRdb's copy holds only in-frame clones and misses some; the assay was immunoSEQ multiplex PCR. The sample contains 430,000 or so clones, about an eighth of which appear only once. The sequenced sample was naive CD4+ T cells from blood. The receptors shown here come from a woman under 30 in good health.

CDR3 in DNA: TGTGCCAGCAGCCAAGGCCTAAGGGAGACCCAGTACTTC. This gives the protein CASSQGLRETQYF. The chain is built from TRBV4-2 and TRBJ2-5; unclear D gene. The germline gives CDR1 LGHNA, CDR2 YNFKEQ. Deletions cut 1 base from V and 5 bases from J, with 8 bases between. This CDR3 contains 13 residues.

In this sample, this clone turned up a few times. This chain uses TRBV18 with TRBJ2-7; TRBD2 matches 12 bases. CDR3 length: 15 amino acids. CDR1 and CDR2 (germline): KGHSH, LQKENI. V gave up 6 bases and J gave up 2 bases; unmatched junction bases: 5. The CDR3 nucleotides are TGTGCCAGCTCTCCGACTAGCGGGGGACCCTACGAGCAGTACTTC. This encodes CASSPTSGGPYEQYF.

The chain is built from TRBV2 and TRBJ2-1; no firm D call. Trimming pared 3 bases from V and 4 bases from J, leaving 13 bases between. From germline, CDR1 is SNHLY and CDR2 FYNNEI. The CDR3 is 15 residues long. The CDR3 protein is CASSDPLRSYNEQFF. For the CDR3, the DNA is TGTGCCAGCAGTGACCCTCTGAGGAGTTACAATGAGCAGTTCTTC.

The sample holds a few counts of this clone. The J gene is TRBJ1-4, the V gene TRBV7-9; D not resolved. The CDR3 length is 13 residues. Germline V lookup: CDR1 SEHNR, CDR2 FQNEAQ (reference sequence). With 1 base removed from V and 5 bases from J, the gap between germline ends came to 5 bases. The CDR3 loop is CASSLGKNEKLFF. The CDR3 DNA reads TGTGCCAGCAGCTTAGGGAAGAATGAAAAACTGTTTTTT.

This clone was observed a handful of times. The chain combines TRBV30 with TRBJ2-3; D gene ambiguous. This CDR3 comprises 12 residues. The germline CDR1 and CDR2 sequences are GTSNPN and SVGIG (reference sequence). Trimming cost V 0 bases and J 4 bases, with 5 bases left between them. CDR3 bases: TGTGCCTGGAGTGTAGGTCCAGATACGCAGTATTTT. Translation: CAWSVGPDTQYF.

The chain has TRBV6-5 and TRBJ2-7; TRBD1 matches at 7 bases. Germline lookup yields CDR1 MNHEY and CDR2 SVGAGI. V shed 5 bases and J 6 bases; nucleotides not matched to a gene: 7. This CDR3 contains 13 residues. This CDR3 reads CASSRSQGPEQYF. For the CDR3, the DNA is TGTGCCAGCAGTCGATCACAGGGGCCCGAGCAGTACTTC.

This clone was observed a few times. The chain recombines TRBV7-9 with TRBJ2-5; possibly TRBD2 for D (5 bases). The CDR3 totals 14 residues. V lost 4 bases, J lost 5 bases, and 14 bases lay in between. The germline V gene has CDR1 SEHNR and CDR2 FQNEAQ (reference sequence). The CDR3 sequence: CASSSNFGVETQYF. The CDR3 DNA sequence: TGTGCCAGCAGCTCCAATTTCGGGGTCGAGACCCAGTACTTC.

The V gene is TRBV2, the J gene TRBJ2-1; D gene unclear. V was shortened by 5 bases and J by 8 bases, with 10 bases between the two germline ends. The CDR3 sequence is 12 residues long. The germline V gene encodes CDR1 SNHLY and CDR2 FYNNEI. CDR3 DNA: TGTGCCAGCAGTCCTTCCGCTTATGAGCAGTTCTTC. It specifies CASSPSAYEQFF.

This clone appeared a few times. The rearrangement joins TRBV28 to TRBJ2-1; TRBD2 might be the D (7 bases). The CDR3 sequence is 13 residues long. Germline V gene sequence: CDR1 MDHEN, CDR2 SYDVKM. Trimming shortened V by 3 bases and J by 5 bases, and 8 bases separated the two germline ends. The CDR3 sequence is CASSLGGHNEQFF. In DNA form, the CDR3 reads TGTGCCAGCAGTTTGGGGGGGCACAATGAGCAGTTCTTC.

This clone was detected only a few times. The V call is TRBV7-2, the J call TRBJ2-5; TRBD2 is a possible D gene (5 bases). This CDR3 is 14 amino acids long. The germline gives CDR1 SGHTA, CDR2 FQGNSA. Trimming removed 6 bases at V and 5 bases at J, with 16 bases between. This chain's CDR3 is CASSYGLAWETQYF. The CDR3 DNA follows: TGTGCCAGCAGTTACGGGCTAGCTTGGGAGACCCAGTACTTC.

This clone was detected only a few times. This chain links TRBV9 with TRBJ2-3; 11 positions agree with TRBD2. There are 16 residues in the CDR3. The V segment lost 4 bases and the J segment 3 bases; nucleotides outside the gene matches: 7. Germline-derived CDR1 and CDR2 are SGDLS and YYNGEE. Here the CDR3 reads CASSSRPSGRTDTQYF. The CDR3 DNA sequence: TGTGCCAGCAGCTCACGACCTAGCGGGAGGACAGATACGCAGTATTTT.

This clone was counted only a few times. The chain couples TRBV5-1 to TRBJ1-1, with D unresolved. The CDR3 is 15 residues long. Per the germline V gene, CDR1 is SGHRS and CDR2 is YFSETQ. The V gene lost 4 bases and the J gene lost 1 base, with 14 bases spanning the gap. Here the CDR3 reads CASSPDKGRNTEAFF. CDR3 DNA: TGCGCCAGCAGCCCAGATAAGGGAAGGAACACTGAAGCTTTCTTT.

This clone turned up a few times. This rearrangement joins TRBV9 to TRBJ2-1, with D maybe TRBD1 (6 bases). There are 15 residues in the CDR3. The V end was cut by 0 bases, the J end by 9 bases, with 16 bases between. Germline CDR1 is SGDLS and CDR2 is YYNGEE. CDR3 bases: TGTGCCAGCAGCGTAGGGGAGAACAGGGTTAGTGAGCAGTTCTTC. Amino acid sequence: CASSVGENRVSEQFF.

This chain joins TRBV28 and TRBJ1-2; the D is unclear. CDR1 is MDHEN and CDR2 is SYDVKM in the germline V gene. The CDR3 runs to 12 residues. The V end lost 2 bases, the J end lost 4 bases, and 5 bases lay between the germline ends. The CDR3 DNA follows: TGTGCCAGCAGTTTAGCAGCCTATGGCTACACCTTC. It specifies CASSLAAYGYTF.

This clone was detected only a few times. This chain links TRBV2 with TRBJ2-3; D is possibly TRBD1 (5 bases). The CDR3 is 16 amino acids. The ends were cut back, 5 bases at V and 2 bases at J, with 17 bases in the middle. Germline V gene sequence: CDR1 SNHLY, CDR2 FYNNEI. The CDR3 loop is CASSPYGTGLTDTQYF. CDR3 coding DNA: TGTGCCAGCAGTCCCTACGGAACAGGCCTCACAGATACGCAGTATTTT. Full variable domain (missing parts from reference TRBV2 and TRBJ2-3): EPEVTQTPSHQVTQMGQEVILRCVPISNHLYFYWYRQILGQKVEFLVSFYNNEISEKSEIFDDQFSVERPDGSNFTLKIRSTKLEDSAMYFCASSPYGTGLTDTQYFGPGTRLTVL.

The rearrangement uses TRBV11-2 and TRBJ2-1; 11 positions match TRBD2. The length of the CDR3 is 16 residues. Germline CDR1 and CDR2: SGHAT and FQNNGV. V lost 5 bases and J lost 5; bases outside the gene matches: 8. DNA for the CDR3: TGTGCCAGCAGCATATGGACTAGCGGGTTGGACAATGAGCAGTTCTTC. Its protein is CASSIWTSGLDNEQFF.

V gene TRBV7-9 combines with J gene TRBJ1-6; D remains ambiguous. This CDR3 comprises 14 residues. The germline V and J ends were trimmed by 1 base and 8 bases, with 9 bases remaining between them. Germline CDR1 and CDR2: SEHNR and FQNEAQ (reference sequence). CDR3 DNA: TGTGCCAGCAGCTTAGGTCCCGGTTATTCACCCCTCCACTTT. Translating gives CASSLGPGYSPLHF.

The V gene is TRBV20-1, the J gene TRBJ2-3, with D uncertain. The CDR3 has 11 residues. Germline CDR1 DFQATT, CDR2 SNEGSKA (reference sequence). The V gene lost 6 bases and the J gene lost 5 bases, with 9 bases spanning the gap. In nucleotides, the CDR3 is TGCAGTGCCCGGAATAAAGATACGCAGTATTTT. It encodes CSARNKDTQYF.

This clone was detected only a few times. The V call is TRBV7-2, the J call TRBJ1-4; D gene unclear. The CDR3 contains 14 residues. V was cut by 1 base and J by 7 bases, with 10 bases left in between. Germline assignment: CDR1 SGHTA and CDR2 FQGNSA. The DNA of the CDR3 is TGTGCCAGCAGCTTAGTAGAGTCGAGTGAAAAACTGTTTTTT. It translates to CASSLVESSEKLFF.

This clone was detected only a few times. The rearrangement links TRBV16 to TRBJ1-2; maybe TRBD1 (5 bases). The germline V gene has CDR1 KGHSY and CDR2 FQNENV. The CDR3 contains 12 residues. V lost 4 bases, J lost 3 bases, and 6 bases lay in between. CDR3 DNA: TGTGCCAGCAGCCCCAGGGACTATGGCTACACCTTC. It codes for CASSPRDYGYTF.

This clone turned up a few times. J is TRBJ2-1 and V is TRBV11-2, with no clear D. V lost 4 bases to trimming and J lost 8 bases, with 9 bases between them. Germline values: CDR1 SGHAT, CDR2 FQNNGV. This CDR3 has 12 amino acids. In DNA form, the CDR3 reads TGTGCCAGCAGCTCCCTAGTAGATGAGCAGTTCTTC. This codes for CASSSLVDEQFF.